Listed below are T cell receptor beta chains from one sample, sequenced in a study of T-cell reconstitution after alpha-beta-depleted transplantation in children. Each CDR3 protein gets one entry after TCRdb re-called the PCR reads with MiXCR. The sample lists hundreds of thousands of distinct CDR3 sequences, approximately 15% occurring once. Sequencing used PBMCs from the stem cell graft donor, obtained from the stem cell graft. Receptors originate from a human donor who donated a stem cell graft to a child with acute myeloid leukemia. Both conserved end residues are part of each CDR3. Fields, in order: J gene, V gene, CDR3 protein.

TRBJ1-1	TRBV5-1	CASSAYRGTEAFF
TRBJ2-1	TRBV7-2	CASSLAHGGSGSYNEQFF
TRBJ1-2	TRBV4-2	CASSQVKSVDYGYTF
TRBJ1-1	TRBV29-1	CSVEDRDLEAFF
TRBJ2-5	TRBV24-1	CATSDFAPRETQYF
TRBJ1-5	TRBV7-2	CASRRNSNQPQHF
TRBJ2-1	TRBV30	CAWKGGRHEQFF
TRBJ1-1	TRBV20-1	CSASQGSDTEAFF
TRBJ1-1	TRBV20-1	CSAKFSHLEAFF
TRBJ2-1	TRBV28	CASTGLRTGVYNEQFF
TRBJ2-3	TRBV14	CASSQGLVADTQYF
TRBJ2-5	TRBV5-5	CASSPWGDEETQYF
TRBJ1-2	TRBV28	CASDPGTGGVWGYGYTF
TRBJ1-5	TRBV10-3	CAIRDRENQPQHF
TRBJ1-1	TRBV7-9	CASGNRNTEAFF
TRBJ2-5	TRBV21-1	CAISKDRRRVYQTQYF
TRBJ1-5	TRBV4-2	CASSQSRGREPQHF
TRBJ1-1	TRBV20-1	CSARGLGDTEAFF
TRBJ2-2	TRBV20-1	CSARIRNTGELFF
TRBJ1-1	TRBV27	CASSLAVGPRTEAFF
TRBJ2-1	TRBV20-1	CSARGIAASDEQFF
TRBJ2-3	TRBV13	CASSGRGQGTDTQYF
TRBJ2-3	TRBV7-8	CASSLVEFRAQYF
TRBJ1-1	TRBV29-1	CSVAPGGTEAFF
TRBJ2-5	TRBV5-1	CASSLPGQVGETQYF
TRBJ1-1	TRBV9	CASSVGVANTEAFF
TRBJ2-1	TRBV13	CASSPDRGPSYNEQFF
TRBJ2-7	TRBV29-1	CSVDGEGTGGGYEQYF
TRBJ2-1	TRBV20-1	CSAGGFLAGTDEQFF
TRBJ1-4	TRBV7-3	CASISDGQSNEKLFF
TRBJ1-1	TRBV20-1	CSAFGAGIELNTEAFF
TRBJ2-7	TRBV6-5	CASSYAGGKYEQYF
TRBJ2-7	TRBV15	CATSGPPVSREQYF
TRBJ2-7	TRBV20-1	CSARTGLSYEQYF
TRBJ2-3	TRBV20-1	CSARGRGYTDTQYF
TRBJ2-7	TRBV6-1	CASMRTSGYEQYF
TRBJ2-5	TRBV30	CAWSEAGPYQETQYF
TRBJ2-3	TRBV10-3	CAISDPTSRADTQYF
TRBJ2-5	TRBV12-3/TRBV12-4	CASASQQGSETQYF
TRBJ2-1	TRBV20-1	CSAHHGGARHSEQFF
TRBJ2-1	TRBV7-9	CASSPPRDPLYNEQFF
TRBJ2-5	TRBV7-2	CASSRSGGPSETQYF
TRBJ2-3	TRBV20-1	CSASQGGVGDTQYF
TRBJ2-7	TRBV20-1	CSARNPATGAYSYEQYF
TRBJ2-4	TRBV4-1	CASSQVGQGSDIQYF
TRBJ2-3	TRBV12-3/TRBV12-4	CASSFRRSVYTQYF
TRBJ2-2	TRBV12-3/TRBV12-4	CASSKGRANTGELFF
TRBJ1-1	TRBV11-3	CASSKDLNTEAFF